Shown below are 27 T cell receptor beta chains from a single sample sequenced in a study of post-analysis software for immune sequencing data. Findings and limits, study-wide: Patients showed TRBV5-6, TRBV5-1 and TRBV20-1 among roughly 5 TRBV segments more frequent than in controls.

TCR beta cDNA libraries had unique molecular identifiers. TCRdb re-called the PCR reads with MiXCR, one entry per CDR3 protein. The data hold 700,000 to 800,000 distinct CDR3 sequences, with 30% observed a single time. These receptors have no known antigen. Sequencing input: blood. Source of these receptors: a girl aged 5-17 years with multiple sclerosis.

This clonotype was seen more than once but under ten times. The chain is built from TRBV6-1 and TRBJ2-6; 10 nucleotides line up with TRBD1. V dropped 5 bases and J dropped 0; count of bases not matched to a gene: 10. Germline CDR1 MNHNS, CDR2 SASEGT. The CDR3 sequence is 19 residues long. This CDR3 reads CASSLSRTGGVSGANVLTF. DNA of the CDR3: TGTGCCAGCAGTCTTTCGCGGACAGGGGGGGTCTCTGGGGCCAACGTCCTGACTTTC.

A few counts support this clonotype. The V gene is TRBV4-1, the J gene TRBJ2-5, with D possibly matching TRBD2 (5 bases). V lost 1 base and J lost 2, with 17 bases in between. The CDR3 runs to 17 residues. In germline, CDR1 is MGHRA, CDR2 YSYEKL. The CDR3 spells CASSQVEIDGEQETQYF. CDR3 DNA: TGCGCCAGCAGCCAAGTGGAAATCGACGGGGAACAAGAGACCCAGTACTTC.

The chain employs TRBV29-1 and TRBJ1-2; 7 nucleotides align to TRBD1. V dropped 4 bases and J dropped 3; count of bases not matched to a gene: 8. Germline V CDR1 and CDR2: SQVTM, ANQGSEA. The CDR3 spans 14 residues. This CDR3 reads CSVVQDRTHYGYTF. CDR3 in DNA: TGCAGCGTTGTTCAGGACAGGACGCACTATGGCTACACCTTC.

The genes are TRBV6-2 or TRBV6-3 and TRBJ2-1; tentatively, D is TRBD2 (6 bases). The DNA end is a closer match to TRBJ2-7, so the J assignment may be wrong. Germline V gene lookup returns CDR1 MNHEY and CDR2 SVGEGT. The CDR3 is 16 amino acids. CDR3 DNA: TGTGCCAGCAGTCCCATGGTGGGGGGATCCTACAATGAGCAGTACTTC. This sequence encodes CASSPMVGGSYNEQYF.

The count of this clonotype is one. The chain couples TRBV7-2 to TRBJ2-1, with D hard to call. The end of the DNA is better explained by TRBJ2-7, so the J call may be wrong. CDR1 and CDR2 (germline): SGHTA, FQGNSA. The CDR3 has 14 residues. CDR3: CASNSLRAHYEQYF. CDR3 DNA: TGTGCCAGCAACTCACTTCGGGCCCACTACGAGCAGTACTTC.

This chain joins TRBV15 and TRBJ2-1; D is uncertain. Germline loops: CDR1 LNHNV, CDR2 YYDKDF (reference sequence). Trimming took off 0 bases at V and 9 bases at J, with 6 bases between the two ends. CDR3 length: 12 amino acids. CDR3 DNA: TGTGCCACCAGCAGAGAACCGGGTGAGCAGTTCTTC. This encodes CATSREPGEQFF.

CDR3 loop: CASSQDQGSNQPQHF. The CDR3 DNA is TGCGCCAGCAGCCAAGATCAGGGTAGCAATCAGCCCCAGCATTTT. The rearrangement joins TRBV4-1 to TRBJ1-5; tentatively, D is TRBD1 (5 bases). This CDR3 region has 15 residues. The germline V gene encodes CDR1 MGHRA and CDR2 YSYEKL. V was trimmed by 0 bases and J by 0 bases, leaving 6 bases between them.

The genes are TRBV14 and TRBJ2-7; 9 positions match TRBD2. The CDR3 sequence is 19 residues long. Trimming took 1 base from V and 4 from J; bases not matched to a gene: 17. Germline CDR1 and CDR2: SGHDN and FVKESK. The CDR3 spells CASSQGDEGGRAYFYEQYF. CDR3 coding DNA: TGTGCCAGCAGCCAAGGAGACGAGGGCGGGAGGGCCTATTTTTACGAGCAGTACTTC.

This clonotype was counted between two and nine times. V and J are TRBV6-5 and TRBJ1-5; no clear D. Trimming pared 0 bases from V and 5 bases from J, leaving 8 bases between. Germline CDR1 MNHEY, CDR2 SVGAGI. The CDR3 contains 14 residues. The CDR3 sequence: CASSYSGSDQPQHF. For the CDR3, the DNA is TGTGCCAGCAGTTACTCAGGCAGCGATCAGCCCCAGCATTTT.

This clonotype showed up just a few times. The gene calls are TRBV20-1 and TRBJ2-1, with 11 nucleotides matching TRBD2. Unmatched junction bases numbered 4, after V lost 3 bases and J lost 0 bases. The CDR3 runs 16 residues. CDR1 DFQATT and CDR2 SNEGSKA come from the germline V gene (reference sequence). This CDR3 is CSARSGTSGSYNEQFF. In nucleotides, the CDR3 is TGCAGTGCTAGGTCCGGGACTAGCGGCTCCTACAATGAGCAGTTCTTC.

The genes are TRBV2 and TRBJ2-5, with D hard to call. The CDR3 consists of 10 residues. With 4 bases removed from V and 13 bases from J, the gap between germline ends came to 10 bases. CDR1 and CDR2 from the germline V gene are SNHLY and FYNNEI. The CDR3 nucleotides read TGTGCCAGCAGTGTAGATTGGGGGTACTTC. Amino acids: CASSVDWGYF.

This clonotype was observed many times. The DNA for the CDR3 is TGTGCCAGCAGTGAAGGAGAGACAGGAACACGCTCCTACGAGCAGTACTTC. Translating gives CASSEGETGTRSYEQYF. The rearrangement links TRBV2 to TRBJ2-7, with a possible D match to TRBD1 (6 bases). Germline loops: CDR1 SNHLY, CDR2 FYNNEI. The V end lost 1 base, the J end lost 0 bases, and 16 bases lay between the germline ends. This CDR3 is 17 amino acids long.

The V and J genes are TRBV5-5 and TRBJ2-7; unclear D gene. The DNA end is more similar to TRBJ2-5, so the J call may be wrong. The CDR3 covers 15 residues. CDR1 is SGHKS, CDR2 YYEKEE, per germline (reference sequence). For the CDR3, the DNA is TGTGCCAGCAGCTTGGACAGTGGGTTTTGGGGGACCCAGTACTTC. Amino acids: CASSLDSGFWGTQYF.

The rearrangement links TRBV20-1 to TRBJ2-7; no reliable D call. Germline V gene lookup returns CDR1 DFQATT and CDR2 SNEGSKA (reference sequence). This CDR3 has 13 residues. Between the trimmed V and J ends, which lost 3 bases and 0 bases, there was a span of 9 bases. This CDR3 reads CSASFGISYEQYF. The CDR3 nucleotides are TGCAGTGCTAGTTTTGGAATCTCCTACGAGCAGTACTTC.

In this sample, this clonotype turned up a few times. This chain connects TRBV20-1 to TRBJ2-1; TRBD2 agrees at 14 bases. J gave up 9 bases and V 5 bases, and 6 bases lay outside the gene matches. Germline lookup yields CDR1 DFQATT and CDR2 SNEGSKA (reference sequence). CDR3 length: 14 residues. The CDR3 protein is CSAGGLAGVVEQFF. CDR3 nucleotides: TGCAGTGCTGGGGGACTAGCGGGGGTGGTTGAGCAGTTCTTC.

This rearrangement joins TRBV20-1 to TRBJ2-3; a weak D match, TRBD2 (5 bases). The CDR3 consists of 14 residues. Germline CDR1 is DFQATT and CDR2 is SNEGSKA (reference sequence). V lost 0 bases and J lost 7, with 14 bases in between. CDR3 region: CSARDYPGLNTQYF. The CDR3 DNA sequence: TGCAGTGCTAGAGACTACCCAGGACTCAATACGCAGTATTTT.

Notes on this clonotype: A read error may account for a junction end that differs from germline. This chain joins TRBV5-1 and TRBJ2-1, with D perhaps TRBD1 (5 bases). This CDR3 region has 11 residues. From germline, CDR1 is SGHRS and CDR2 YFSETQ. The CDR3 DNA is TGCGCCAGCAGTTGGGGCAATGAGCAGGTCTTC. This gives the protein CASSWGNEQVF.

A few counts support this clonotype. The chain is built from TRBV9 and TRBJ2-3; 8 bases are a match to TRBD1. After removal of 1 base from V and 0 bases from J, the junction contained 1 base not matched to a gene. The CDR3 totals 15 residues. From germline, CDR1 is SGDLS and CDR2 YYNGEE. CDR3 protein: CASSVWTGSTDTQYF. CDR3 sequence (DNA): TGTGCCAGCAGCGTATGGACAGGGAGCACAGATACGCAGTATTTT.

In regard to this clonotype: This may be a read error, as it is one base from a much larger clone. The chain employs TRBV28 and TRBJ2-7; D uncertain. V lost 5 bases to trimming and J lost 4 bases, with 15 bases between them. CDR3 length: 14 residues. Germline CDR1 reads MDHEN; CDR2 reads SYDVKM. The CDR3 loop is CASSLLESWYEQYF. CDR3 DNA: TGTGCCAGCAGTCTCCTAGAGAGCTGGTACGAGCAGTACTTC.

As for this clonotype: Compared with germline, one end of the junction differs, possibly owing to a read error. The chain has TRBV4-1 and TRBJ2-2; no definite D call. Per germline, CDR1 MGHRA and CDR2 YSYEKL. The CDR3 has 13 residues. CDR3 loop: CASSLRVTGELFF. The DNA of the CDR3 is TGCGCCAGTAGCCTACGGGTTACCGGGGAGCTGTTTTTT.

The chain recombines TRBV3-1 with TRBJ1-2, with D uncertain. Trimming stripped 6 bases from V and 1 base from J, with 9 bases between. This CDR3 is built from 13 residues. The germline V gene has CDR1 LGHDT and CDR2 YNNKEL (reference sequence). CDR3 sequence: CASSQPNNYGYTF. CDR3 bases: TGTGCCAGCAGTCAGCCCAATAACTATGGCTACACCTTC.

The gene calls are TRBV6-2 or TRBV6-3 and TRBJ2-7, with 8 bases matching TRBD2. The germline CDR1 and CDR2 sequences are MNHEY and SVGEGT. The CDR3 is 16 amino acids. V lost 0 bases to trimming and J lost 1 base; unmatched junction nucleotides: 5. This chain's CDR3 is CASSYSRREASYEQYF. The CDR3 DNA is TGTGCCAGCAGTTACTCCAGGCGGGAGGCATCCTACGAGCAGTACTTC.

The V gene is TRBV5-1, the J gene TRBJ1-4; D is ambiguous. The CDR3 has 13 amino acids. The germline gives CDR1 SGHRS, CDR2 YFSETQ. V lost 0 bases, J lost 8 bases, and 8 bases lay in between. CDR3 nucleotide sequence: TGCGCCAGCAGCTTGGACAATATCGAAAAACTGTTTTTT. This encodes CASSLDNIEKLFF.

There are a few counts of this clonotype. The chain uses TRBV20-1 and TRBJ2-7; the match to TRBD1 covers 9 bases. Germline V lookup: CDR1 DFQATT, CDR2 SNEGSKA (reference sequence). This CDR3 contains 15 residues. J gave up 5 bases and V 0 bases, and 8 bases lay outside the gene matches. The CDR3 DNA follows: TGCAGTGCTAGAGACCCGGGACAGGGAATCCACGAGCAGTACTTC. Translated: CSARDPGQGIHEQYF.

The CDR3 DNA follows: TGTGCCAGCAGCCCCAGGACAACGGACAGGGAAGATGAAAAACTGTTTTTT. It is translated as CASSPRTTDREDEKLFF. The chain combines TRBV11-2 with TRBJ1-4; 8 positions match TRBD1. CDR3 length equals 17 residues. V gave up 5 bases and J gave up 6 bases; unmatched junction bases: 14. CDR1 is SGHAT, CDR2 FQNNGV, per germline.

V and J are TRBV4-1 and TRBJ2-7, with D possibly matching TRBD1 (6 bases). This CDR3 has 17 residues. Trimming took 1 base from V and 0 from J, leaving 16 bases between them. Germline V CDR1 and CDR2: MGHRA, YSYEKL. This chain's CDR3 is CASSQGARDTNSYEQYF. DNA of the CDR3: TGCGCCAGCAGCCAAGGGGCACGGGACACTAACTCCTACGAGCAGTACTTC.

V usage is TRBV7-9 and J usage is TRBJ2-1; no clear D. This CDR3 is 13 amino acids long. V was shortened by 1 base and J by 6 bases, with 7 bases between the two germline ends. Germline V CDR1 and CDR2: SEHNR, FQNEAQ (reference sequence). This CDR3 reads CASSLGSPNEQFF. The CDR3 DNA reads as TGTGCCAGCAGCTTAGGGTCCCCCAATGAGCAGTTCTTC.